This T cell receptor beta chain was recorded in a study of T cell responses to AZD1222 COVID-19 vaccine. Study-wide findings and caveats: None of the repertoires were sampled until the peak T cell response had passed.

As regards this clone: No antigen is known for it.

Clones were sequenced by immunoSEQ multiplex PCR, and TCRdb holds only the in-frame ones, with some missing. The sample consists of some 120,000 clones, over 75% of them appearing once. The CDR3 length is 16 residues. Germline V gives CDR1 SGHAT, CDR2 FQNNGV. V shed 5 bases, J shed 2 bases, and the junction held 9 bases outside the gene matches. The sequence derives from an adult in good health. The sequenced sample was peripheral blood, obtained on day 0 of MenACWY control vaccination. This sequence joins TRBV11-2 and TRBJ2-5, with 9 bases matching TRBD1. The CDR3 sequence is CASSHGTGRYQETQYF. CDR3 DNA sequence: TGTGCCAGCAGCCACGGGACAGGGCGTTATCAAGAGACCCAGTACTTC.